These 20 T cell receptor beta chains were sequenced from one sample in a study of regulatory T cells in long-lasting Graves disease (dated by TCRdb to about 2021). Library construction relied on multiplex PCR. The run used an Illumina HiSeq 4000. To build TCR beta libraries, CDR3 regions were amplified by Arm-PCR using iRepertoire HTBI primers. The raw public reads went through TCRdb reprocessing: fastp at Q25, MiXCR clone calling, in-frame beta chains kept. Entries are consolidated by CDR3 protein sequence, retaining the most common genes and DNA. Within this sample are approximately 350,000 distinct CDR3 sequences, with around 17% of them counted one time only. The ten top clones hold 25% to 30% of the sample. Read against the paper, the sample's time point label means: newly diagnosed GD, antithyroid drugs for less than 3 months. For both TCR sequencing and RNA sequencing, RNA was extracted from PBMCs using TRIzol.

The same specimen was also included in a second study, on T cells in Graves' hyperthyroidism and ophthalmopathy.

This material consisted of peripheral blood mononuclear cells (PBMCs), taken at new diagnosis, from a patient treated with antithyroid drugs. The receptors were gathered from a man aged 35 to 55 with Graves disease. Donor details come from another sample of the same person, matched by shared clones.

There are a few counts of this clonotype. The J gene is TRBJ1-6, the V gene TRBV20-1, with D hard to call. This CDR3 contains 14 residues. Germline V lookup: CDR1 DFQATT, CDR2 SNEGSKA (reference sequence). With 3 bases removed from V and 6 bases from J, the gap between germline ends came to 12 bases. The CDR3, as DNA: TGCAGTGCTAGTTTCCAGTTACCTAATTCACCCCTCCACTTT. It encodes CSASFQLPNSPLHF.

This clonotype showed up many times. The chain recombines TRBV7-9 with TRBJ1-1, with D unclear. This CDR3 spans 15 amino acids. Deletions cut 0 bases from V and 4 bases from J, with 12 bases between. Germline V lookup: CDR1 SEHNR, CDR2 FQNEAQ (reference sequence). CDR3 protein: CASSLAAGIGTEAFF. In DNA, the CDR3 is TGTGCCAGCAGCTTAGCGGCGGGGATCGGCACTGAAGCTTTCTTT. Drawing the rest from reference TRBV7-9 and TRBJ1-1, the complete variable domain is DTGVSQNPRHKITKRGQNVTFRCDPISEHNRLYWYRQTLGQGPEFLTYFQNEAQLEKSRLLSDRFSAERPKGSFSTLEIQRTEQGDSAMYLCASSLAAGIGTEAFFGQGTRLTVV.

This chain connects TRBV15 to TRBJ2-1; 9 positions agree with TRBD2. This CDR3 spans 15 amino acids. CDR1 and CDR2 (germline): LNHNV, YYDKDF (reference sequence). J was trimmed by 4 bases and V by 5 bases; bases with no gene match: 6. DNA for the CDR3: TGTGCCACCAGCTCGCGGGGGGGCGGATACAATGAGCAGTTCTTC. It specifies CATSSRGGGYNEQFF. Filled out from reference TRBV15 and TRBJ2-1, the complete variable domain reads DAMVIQNPRYQVTQFGKPVTLSCSQTLNHNVMYWYQQKSSQAPKLLFHYYDKDFNNEADTPDNFQSRRPNTSFCFLDIRSPGLGDTAMYLCATSSRGGGYNEQFFGPGTRLTVL.

The sample holds a few counts of this clonotype. The chain links TRBV30 to TRBJ2-5; D may match TRBD1 or TRBD2 (5 bases each). Trimming removed 5 bases from V and 5 bases from J, with 18 bases in between. The CDR3 runs 14 residues. Germline V gene data show CDR1 as GTSNPN and CDR2 as SVGIG (reference sequence). The CDR3 loop reads CAWGDWTRDETQYF. The CDR3 bases are TGTGCCTGGGGGGATTGGACCCGGGACGAGACCCAGTACTTC.

For the CDR3, the DNA is TGTGCCAGCAGCTTAGTAAGGGGTGTTAATTCACCCCTCCACTTT. Amino acid sequence: CASSLVRGVNSPLHF. This chain joins TRBV11-2 and TRBJ1-6, with D possibly being TRBD1 (5 bases). The CDR3 runs 15 residues. CDR1 is SGHAT and CDR2 is FQNNGV in the germline V gene. Trimming left V 1 base short and J 6 bases short, with 10 bases between.

This clonotype came up a few times. This chain uses TRBV20-1 with TRBJ1-6; 9 nucleotides align to TRBD1. J lost 1 base, V lost 3 bases, and 4 bases had no gene match. This CDR3 has 16 amino acids. Germline lookup yields CDR1 DFQATT and CDR2 SNEGSKA (reference sequence). Here the CDR3 reads CSARDRGQSYNSPLHF. DNA of the CDR3: TGCAGTGCTAGGGACAGGGGCCAATCCTATAATTCACCCCTCCACTTT.

This clonotype was observed many times. The chain carries TRBV7-3 and TRBJ2-3; no clear D. The V gene's germline CDR1 is SGHTA and CDR2 FQGTGA. Trimming took off 2 bases at V and 2 bases at J, with 8 bases between the two ends. The length of the CDR3 is 14 residues. CDR3 sequence: CASSLARDTDTQYF. The CDR3 DNA reads as TGTGCCAGCAGCTTAGCAAGGGACACAGATACGCAGTATTTT.

This clonotype was observed many times. The gene calls are TRBV28 and TRBJ2-1; D is perhaps TRBD2 (5 bases). From germline, CDR1 is MDHEN and CDR2 SYDVKM. Deletions cut 3 bases from V and 1 base from J, with 10 bases between. This CDR3 region has 15 residues. The CDR3 sequence is CASSFRGPSYNEQFF. The CDR3 DNA reads as TGTGCCAGCAGTTTCCGGGGTCCTTCCTACAATGAGCAGTTCTTC.

This clonotype was observed many times. The rearrangement uses TRBV2 and TRBJ2-7; TRBD1 matches 8 bases. CDR3 length equals 14 residues. Germline V gives CDR1 SNHLY, CDR2 FYNNEI. With 4 bases clipped from V and 4 bases from J, the junction kept 6 bases outside the gene matches. The CDR3 protein is CASSGTGSDYEQYF. DNA for the CDR3: TGTGCCAGCAGTGGGACAGGGTCAGATTACGAGCAGTACTTC. The whole variable domain, filled in from reference TRBV2 and TRBJ2-7, reads EPEVTQTPSHQVTQMGQEVILRCVPISNHLYFYWYRQILGQKVEFLVSFYNNEISEKSEIFDDQFSVERPDGSNFTLKIRSTKLEDSAMYFCASSGTGSDYEQYFGPGTRLTVT.

This clonotype was seen a few times. The V and J genes are TRBV3-1 and TRBJ1-4; D is unclear. This CDR3 is 13 amino acids long. Germline V gene sequence: CDR1 LGHDT, CDR2 YNNKEL (reference sequence). The V and J ends lost 0 bases and 14 bases respectively, with 13 bases between them. This CDR3 reads CASSQDLNRGLFF. CDR3 sequence (DNA): TGTGCCAGCAGCCAAGATCTGAACCGTGGGCTGTTTTTT.

This clonotype has a handful of counts. The CDR3 ends on some other residue instead of the conserved phenylalanine or tryptophan, so this is likely a read error. The chain joins TRBV12-3 or TRBV12-4 to TRBJ2-2; the D gene is possibly TRBD1 (5 bases). CDR3 length equals 14 residues. V lost 6 bases and J lost 3, with 11 bases in between. The CDR3 sequence is CASRPSGYTGELFL. DNA of the CDR3: TGTGCCAGCAGACCCTCAGGGTACACCGGGGAGCTGTTTTTA.

This clonotype turned up a few times. V usage is TRBV14 and J usage is TRBJ1-3; no clear D gene. Germline CDR1 and CDR2: SGHDN and FVKESK. The CDR3 length is 18 residues. Trimming removed 1 base at V and 0 bases at J, with 16 bases between. The CDR3 loop is CASSQGRRQRSSGNTIYF. DNA for the CDR3: TGTGCCAGCAGCCAAGGGCGGCGGCAGAGGAGCTCTGGAAACACCATATATTTT.

Ten or more counts support this clonotype. This chain's CDR3 is CASSPLRTGNTQYF. In DNA, the CDR3 is TGTGCCAGCTCACCACTCCGAACAGGGAATACGCAGTATTTT. This sequence joins TRBV18 and TRBJ2-3, with D perhaps TRBD1 (6 bases). This CDR3 has 14 amino acids. Trimming removed 1 base from V and 7 bases from J, with 12 bases in between. Germline CDR1 and CDR2: KGHSH and LQKENI.

This clonotype was observed once. CDR3 sequence: CASSFRLGMELFF. The CDR3 DNA is TGCGCCAGCAGCTTTAGGCTGGGAATGGAGCTGTTTTTT. This sequence joins TRBV5-1 and TRBJ2-2; D not resolved. V lost 2 bases to trimming and J lost 10 bases, with 12 bases between them. CDR1 SGHRS and CDR2 YFSETQ come from the germline V gene. The CDR3 sequence is 13 residues long.

There are many counts of this clonotype. The V call is TRBV10-3, the J call TRBJ2-2; D is ambiguous. This CDR3 has 12 residues. Per the germline V gene, CDR1 is ENHRY and CDR2 is SYGVKD. The V end was cut by 6 bases, the J end by 4 bases, with 6 bases between. The CDR3 bases are TGTGCCATCAGGCATGGCACCGGGGAGCTGTTTTTT. Protein sequence: CAIRHGTGELFF.

This clonotype was recorded many times. The rearrangement joins TRBV5-1 to TRBJ2-1; D is possibly TRBD2 (6 bases). V was pared by 1 base and J by 5 bases, with 10 bases between. The germline V gene has CDR1 SGHRS and CDR2 YFSETQ. There are 14 residues in the CDR3. CDR3 sequence (DNA): TGCGCCAGCAGCTTGACTAGCCCTCACAATGAGCAGTTCTTC. Protein sequence: CASSLTSPHNEQFF.

Ten or more counts support this clonotype. V usage is TRBV13 and J usage is TRBJ1-2; D might be TRBD1 (5 bases). Trimming left V 5 bases short and J 2 bases short, with 15 bases between. The CDR3 has 15 amino acids. Germline loops: CDR1 PRHDT, CDR2 FYEKMQ (reference sequence). CDR3 region: CASSLWDRTNYGYTF. CDR3 bases: TGTGCCAGCAGCCTATGGGACCGTACCAACTATGGCTACACCTTC.

The sample holds many counts of this clonotype. The chain is built from TRBV28 and TRBJ2-3; a weak D match, TRBD1 (6 bases). The CDR3 is 18 amino acids. Trimming shortened V by 2 bases and J by 0 bases, and 18 bases separated the two germline ends. Germline assignment: CDR1 MDHEN and CDR2 SYDVKM. The CDR3 DNA is TGTGCCAGCAGTTTAGTGTCCCTTTTACAGGGTAGCACAGATACGCAGTATTTT. It is translated as CASSLVSLLQGSTDTQYF.

There are many counts of this clonotype. The rearrangement joins TRBV12-3 or TRBV12-4 to TRBJ1-1; D may be TRBD1 (5 bases). Trimming cost V 5 bases and J 2 bases, with 12 bases left between them. The CDR3 spans 14 residues. The CDR3: CASSPTGRNTEAFF. CDR3 nucleotides: TGTGCCAGCAGTCCAACGGGACGCAACACTGAAGCTTTCTTT.

This clonotype was found many times. The rearrangement uses TRBV20-1 and TRBJ1-4; D is uncertain. Looked up from germline, CDR1 is DFQATT and CDR2 is SNEGSKA (reference sequence). The CDR3 covers 12 residues. V lost 3 bases, J lost 7 bases, and 9 bases lay in between. The CDR3 DNA sequence: TGCAGTGCTAGCGTGTTTAGTGAAAAACTGTTTTTT. It yields the protein CSASVFSEKLFF.